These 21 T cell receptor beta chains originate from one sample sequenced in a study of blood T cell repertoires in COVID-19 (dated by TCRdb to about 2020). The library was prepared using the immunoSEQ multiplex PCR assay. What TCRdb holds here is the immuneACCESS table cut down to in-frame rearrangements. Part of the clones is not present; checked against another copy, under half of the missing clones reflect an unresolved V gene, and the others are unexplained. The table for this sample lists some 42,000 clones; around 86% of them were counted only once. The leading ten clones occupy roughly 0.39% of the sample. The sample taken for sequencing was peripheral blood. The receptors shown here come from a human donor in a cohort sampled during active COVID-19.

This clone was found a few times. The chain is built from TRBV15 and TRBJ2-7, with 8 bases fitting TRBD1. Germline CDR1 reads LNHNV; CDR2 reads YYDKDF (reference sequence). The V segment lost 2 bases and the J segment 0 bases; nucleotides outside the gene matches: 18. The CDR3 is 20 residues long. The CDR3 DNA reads TGTGCCACCAGCAGATATCAAGGACAGGGAGTGGGGTCAAGCTCCTACGAGCAGTACTTC. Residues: CATSRYQGQGVGSSSYEQYF. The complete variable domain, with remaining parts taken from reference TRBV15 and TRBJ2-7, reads DAMVIQNPRYQVTQFGKPVTLSCSQTLNHNVMYWYQQKSSQAPKLLFHYYDKDFNNEADTPDNFQSRRPNTSFCFLDIRSPGLGDTAMYLCATSRYQGQGVGSSSYEQYFGPGTRLTVT.

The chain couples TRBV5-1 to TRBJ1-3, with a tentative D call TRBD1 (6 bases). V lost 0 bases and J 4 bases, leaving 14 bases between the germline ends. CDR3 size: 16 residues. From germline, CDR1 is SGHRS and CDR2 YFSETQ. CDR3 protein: CASSLEAGEPGNTIYF. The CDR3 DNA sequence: TGCGCCAGCAGCTTGGAGGCAGGGGAGCCCGGAAACACCATATATTTT.

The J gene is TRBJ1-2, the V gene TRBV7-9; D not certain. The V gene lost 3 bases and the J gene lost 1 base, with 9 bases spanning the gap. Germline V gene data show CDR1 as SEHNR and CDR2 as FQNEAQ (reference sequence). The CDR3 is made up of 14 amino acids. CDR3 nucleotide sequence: TGTGCCAGCAGCTTTGAAATACTTAACTATGGCTACACCTTC. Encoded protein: CASSFEILNYGYTF.

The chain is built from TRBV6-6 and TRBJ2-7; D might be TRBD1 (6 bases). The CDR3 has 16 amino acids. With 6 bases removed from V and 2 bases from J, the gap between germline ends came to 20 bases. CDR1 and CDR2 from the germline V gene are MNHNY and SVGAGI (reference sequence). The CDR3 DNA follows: TGTGCCAGCAGCGCTCTGATAAACAGGGTCCCCTACGAGCAGTACTTC. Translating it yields CASSALINRVPYEQYF.

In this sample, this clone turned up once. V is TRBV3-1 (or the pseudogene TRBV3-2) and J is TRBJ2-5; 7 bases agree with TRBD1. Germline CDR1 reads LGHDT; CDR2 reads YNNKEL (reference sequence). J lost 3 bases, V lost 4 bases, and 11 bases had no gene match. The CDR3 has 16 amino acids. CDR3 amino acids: CASSPTLGTAKETQYF. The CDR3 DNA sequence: TGTGCCAGCAGCCCCACCCTCGGGACAGCGAAAGAGACCCAGTACTTC.

CDR3 residues: CASSPGQGRTEAFF. The CDR3 coding sequence is TGTGCCAGCAGCCCGGGACAGGGGAGGACTGAAGCTTTCTTT. The gene calls are TRBV2 and TRBJ1-1, with TRBD1 matching over 10 bases. V dropped 6 bases and J dropped 5; count of bases not matched to a gene: 6. This CDR3 contains 14 residues. The germline V gene encodes CDR1 SNHLY and CDR2 FYNNEI. The entire variable domain, with the rest obtained from reference TRBV2 and TRBJ1-1, is as follows: EPEVTQTPSHQVTQMGQEVILRCVPISNHLYFYWYRQILGQKVEFLVSFYNNEISEKSEIFDDQFSVERPDGSNFTLKIRSTKLEDSAMYFCASSPGQGRTEAFFGQGTRLTVV.

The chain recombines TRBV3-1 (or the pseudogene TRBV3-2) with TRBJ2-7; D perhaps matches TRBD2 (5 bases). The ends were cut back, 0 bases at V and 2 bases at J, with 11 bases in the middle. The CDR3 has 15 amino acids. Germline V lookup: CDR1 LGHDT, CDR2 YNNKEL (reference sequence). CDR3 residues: CASSQDLRVTYEQYF. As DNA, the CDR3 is TGTGCCAGCAGCCAAGATCTGCGGGTGACCTACGAGCAGTACTTC.

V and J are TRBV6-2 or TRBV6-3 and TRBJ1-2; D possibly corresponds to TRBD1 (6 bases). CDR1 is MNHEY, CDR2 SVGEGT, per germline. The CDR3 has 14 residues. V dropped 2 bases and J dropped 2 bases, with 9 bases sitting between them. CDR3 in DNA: TGTGCCAGCAGTTACGCCGGACAGAACTATGGCTACACCTTC. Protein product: CASSYAGQNYGYTF.

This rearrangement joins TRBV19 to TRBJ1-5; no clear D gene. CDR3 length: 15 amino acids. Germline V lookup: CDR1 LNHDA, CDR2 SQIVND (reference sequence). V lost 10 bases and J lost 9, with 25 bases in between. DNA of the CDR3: TGTGCCACCCAATCTCATCAGGCGCTTGGGCCGCCCCAGCATTTT. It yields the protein CATQSHQALGPPQHF.

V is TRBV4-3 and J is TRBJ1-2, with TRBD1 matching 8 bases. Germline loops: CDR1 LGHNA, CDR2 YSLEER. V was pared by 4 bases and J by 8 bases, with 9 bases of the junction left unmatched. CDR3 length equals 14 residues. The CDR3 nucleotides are TGCGCCAGCAGCCCGGGCCAGGGGGCGGAAGGCTACACCTTC. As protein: CASSPGQGAEGYTF.

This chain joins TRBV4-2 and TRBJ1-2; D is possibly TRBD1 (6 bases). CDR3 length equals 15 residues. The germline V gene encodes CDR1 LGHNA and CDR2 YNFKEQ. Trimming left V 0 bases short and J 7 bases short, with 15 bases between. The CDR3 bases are TGTGCCAGCAGCCAAGATCCGGAGGGGGGGGCTGGCTACACCTTC. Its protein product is CASSQDPEGGAGYTF.

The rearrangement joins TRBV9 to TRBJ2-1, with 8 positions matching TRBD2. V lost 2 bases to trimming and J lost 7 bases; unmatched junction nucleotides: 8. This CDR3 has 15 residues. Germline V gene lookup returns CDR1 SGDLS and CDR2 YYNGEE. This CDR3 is CASSVSGTGGNEQFF. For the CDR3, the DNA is TGTGCCAGCAGCGTTTCCGGGACGGGAGGGAATGAGCAGTTCTTC.

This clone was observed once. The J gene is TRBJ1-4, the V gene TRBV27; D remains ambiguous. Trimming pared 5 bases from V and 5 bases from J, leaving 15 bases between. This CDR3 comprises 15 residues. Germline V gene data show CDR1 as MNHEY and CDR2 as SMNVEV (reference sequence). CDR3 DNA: TGTGCCAGCAGTACCAACAGTTCTCCCAATGAAAAACTGTTTTTT. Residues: CASSTNSSPNEKLFF.

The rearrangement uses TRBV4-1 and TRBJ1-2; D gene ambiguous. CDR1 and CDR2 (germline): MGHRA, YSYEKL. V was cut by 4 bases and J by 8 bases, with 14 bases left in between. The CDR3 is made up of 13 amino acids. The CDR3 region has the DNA TGCGCCAGCAGCCTTTCATCCGGGAGAGGCTACACCTTC. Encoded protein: CASSLSSGRGYTF.

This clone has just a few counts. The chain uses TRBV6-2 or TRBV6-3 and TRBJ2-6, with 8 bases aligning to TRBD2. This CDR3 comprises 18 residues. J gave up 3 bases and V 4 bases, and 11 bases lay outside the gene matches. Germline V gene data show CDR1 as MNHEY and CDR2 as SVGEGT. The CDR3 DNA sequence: TGTGCCAGCAGTTGGCCCGGGAGGGGAGAAGATGGGGCCAACGTCCTGACTTTC. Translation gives CASSWPGRGEDGANVLTF.

The CDR3 region is CASSLTAYGYTF. The CDR3 region has the DNA TGTGCCAGCAGTTTGACAGCATATGGCTACACCTTC. This chain links TRBV6-5 with TRBJ1-2, with a possible D match to TRBD1 (5 bases). CDR1 is MNHEY and CDR2 is SVGAGI in the germline V gene. The V end was cut by 4 bases, the J end by 5 bases, with 8 bases between. This CDR3 is 12 amino acids long.

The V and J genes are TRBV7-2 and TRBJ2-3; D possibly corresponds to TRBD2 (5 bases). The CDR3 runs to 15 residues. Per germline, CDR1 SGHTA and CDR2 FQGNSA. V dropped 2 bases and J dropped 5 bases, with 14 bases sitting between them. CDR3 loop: CASSLSLGPQDTQYF. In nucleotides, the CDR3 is TGTGCCAGCAGCTTATCACTAGGTCCTCAAGATACGCAGTATTTT.

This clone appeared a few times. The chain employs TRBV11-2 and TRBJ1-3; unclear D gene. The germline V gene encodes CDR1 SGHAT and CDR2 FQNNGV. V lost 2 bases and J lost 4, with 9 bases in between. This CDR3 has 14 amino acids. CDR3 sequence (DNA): TGTGCCAGCAGCTTAACGAGAACCGGAAACACCATATATTTT. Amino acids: CASSLTRTGNTIYF.

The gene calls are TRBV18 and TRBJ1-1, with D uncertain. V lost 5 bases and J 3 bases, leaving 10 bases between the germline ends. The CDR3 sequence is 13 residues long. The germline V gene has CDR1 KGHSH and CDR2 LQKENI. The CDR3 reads CASSTGGDTEAFF. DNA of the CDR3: TGTGCCAGCTCAACCGGCGGGGACACTGAAGCTTTCTTT.

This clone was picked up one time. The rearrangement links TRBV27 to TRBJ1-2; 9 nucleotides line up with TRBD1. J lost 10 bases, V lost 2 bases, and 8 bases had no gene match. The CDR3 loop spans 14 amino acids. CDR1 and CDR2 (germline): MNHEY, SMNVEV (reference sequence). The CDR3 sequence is CASSLGTGWGVYTF. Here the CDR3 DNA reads TGTGCCAGCAGTTTAGGGACAGGGTGGGGAGTCTACACCTTC.

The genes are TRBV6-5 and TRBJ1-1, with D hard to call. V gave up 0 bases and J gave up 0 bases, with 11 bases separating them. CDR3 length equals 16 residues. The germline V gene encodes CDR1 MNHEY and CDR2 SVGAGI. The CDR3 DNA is TGTGCCAGCAGTTACTCTATCCCACAGATGAACACTGAAGCTTTCTTT. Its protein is CASSYSIPQMNTEAFF.